This TCR beta chain was captured in a study of blood T cell repertoires in COVID-19. Overall study: Acute and convalescent COVID-19 specimens originated in the United States, Italy and Spain.

Methods used by the authors: Estimates of nucleated cell counts were drawn from the amplification of reference gene primers. Sequenced by immunoSEQ multiplex PCR; TCRdb stores in-frame clones only, minus some. D and trimming come from the DNA, and the V and J calls and clone size come from that table. The sample has roughly 150,000 clones, approximately 83% seen once. This receptor was identified in an elderly woman with acute or convalescent COVID-19. The sequenced sample consisted of peripheral blood.

The CDR3, as DNA: TGTGCCAGCACCCAACGGGGGGGAAACAATGAGCAGTTCTTC. Translated: CASTQRGGNNEQFF. V and J are TRBV6-5 and TRBJ2-1; TRBD2 matches 8 bases. Trimming at V came to 7 bases and at J to 5 bases, leaving 7 bases not matched to a gene. Germline V lookup: CDR1 MNHEY, CDR2 SVGAGI. The CDR3 runs to 14 residues.